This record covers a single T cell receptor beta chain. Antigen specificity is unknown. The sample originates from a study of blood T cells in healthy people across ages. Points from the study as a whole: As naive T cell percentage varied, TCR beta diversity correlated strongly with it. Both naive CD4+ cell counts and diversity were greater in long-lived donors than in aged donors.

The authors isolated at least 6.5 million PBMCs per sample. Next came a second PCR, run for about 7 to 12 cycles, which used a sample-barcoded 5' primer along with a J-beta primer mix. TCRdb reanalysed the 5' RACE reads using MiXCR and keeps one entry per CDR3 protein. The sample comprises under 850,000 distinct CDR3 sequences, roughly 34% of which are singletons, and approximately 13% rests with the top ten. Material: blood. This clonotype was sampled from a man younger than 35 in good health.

The DNA for the CDR3 is TGTGCCAGCAGTGTACCTCCGATGAATGAGCAGTTCTTC. Its translation: CASSVPPMNEQFF. The V call is TRBV28, the J call TRBJ2-1, with no clear D. V lost 5 bases and J 7 bases, leaving 12 bases between the germline ends. Per germline, CDR1 MDHEN and CDR2 SYDVKM. CDR3 length equals 13 residues.